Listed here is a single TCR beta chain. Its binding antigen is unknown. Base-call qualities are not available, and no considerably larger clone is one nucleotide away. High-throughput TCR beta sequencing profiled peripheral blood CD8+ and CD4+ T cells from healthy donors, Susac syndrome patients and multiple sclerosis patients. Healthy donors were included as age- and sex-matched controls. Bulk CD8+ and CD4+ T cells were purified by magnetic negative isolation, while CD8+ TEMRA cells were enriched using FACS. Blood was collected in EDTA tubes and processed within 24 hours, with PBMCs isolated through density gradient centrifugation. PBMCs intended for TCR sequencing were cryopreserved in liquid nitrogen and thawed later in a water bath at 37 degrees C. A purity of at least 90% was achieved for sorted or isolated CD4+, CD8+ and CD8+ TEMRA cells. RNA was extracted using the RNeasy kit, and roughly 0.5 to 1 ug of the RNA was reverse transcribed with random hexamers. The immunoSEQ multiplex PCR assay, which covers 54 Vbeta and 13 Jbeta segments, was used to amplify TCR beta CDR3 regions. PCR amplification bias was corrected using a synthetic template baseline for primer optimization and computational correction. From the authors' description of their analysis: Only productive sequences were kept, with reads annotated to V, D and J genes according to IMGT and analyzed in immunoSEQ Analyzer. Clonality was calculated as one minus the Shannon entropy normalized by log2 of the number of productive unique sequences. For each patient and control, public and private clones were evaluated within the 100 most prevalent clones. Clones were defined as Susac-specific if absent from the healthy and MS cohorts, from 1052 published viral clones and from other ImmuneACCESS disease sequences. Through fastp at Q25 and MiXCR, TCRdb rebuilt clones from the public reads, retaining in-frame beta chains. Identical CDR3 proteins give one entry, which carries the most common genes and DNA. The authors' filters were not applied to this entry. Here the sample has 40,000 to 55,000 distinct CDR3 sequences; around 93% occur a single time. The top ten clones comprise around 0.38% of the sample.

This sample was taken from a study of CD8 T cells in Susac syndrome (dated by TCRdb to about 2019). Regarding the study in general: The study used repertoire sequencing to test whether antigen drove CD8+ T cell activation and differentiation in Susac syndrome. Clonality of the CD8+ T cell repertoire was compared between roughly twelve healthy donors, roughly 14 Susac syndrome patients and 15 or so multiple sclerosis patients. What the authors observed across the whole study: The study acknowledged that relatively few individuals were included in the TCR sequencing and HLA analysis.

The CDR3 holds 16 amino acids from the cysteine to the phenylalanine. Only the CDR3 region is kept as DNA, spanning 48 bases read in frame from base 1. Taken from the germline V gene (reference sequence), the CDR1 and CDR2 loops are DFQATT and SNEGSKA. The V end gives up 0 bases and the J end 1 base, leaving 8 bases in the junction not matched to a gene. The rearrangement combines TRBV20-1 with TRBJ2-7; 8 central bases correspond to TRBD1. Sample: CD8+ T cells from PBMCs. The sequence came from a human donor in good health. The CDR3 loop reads CSARDVQGARSYEQYF. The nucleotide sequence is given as TGCAGTGCTAGAGATGTCCAGGGGGCGCGGTCCTACGAGCAGTACTTC.